This T cell receptor beta chain was identified during a study of blood T cell repertoires in COVID-19. Study summary: Donors in the United States, Italy and Spain gave samples during acute or convalescent COVID-19.

The assay was immunoSEQ multiplex PCR, and TCRdb's table has in-frame clones only and misses some. There are 250,000 or so clones in the sample; approximately 90% occur only once, and about 5.9% lies in the top ten. The CDR3 consists of 16 residues. Germline trimming cut 5 bases from V and 0 bases from J; bases unmatched to any gene: 5. Germline assignment: CDR1 SEHNR and CDR2 FQNEAQ (reference sequence). The origin of this receptor is a woman in her 30s with COVID-19, enrolled during active disease. The sequenced sample was peripheral blood. The chain has TRBV7-9 and TRBJ2-1, with TRBD1 matching over 9 bases. The CDR3: CASSTGQGGSYNEQFF. In DNA, the CDR3 is TGTGCCAGCAGCACGGGACAGGGCGGCTCCTACAATGAGCAGTTCTTC.